The subject of this entry is one T cell receptor beta chain. Its antigen remains unknown. The sample is drawn from a study of T cells in localized non-small cell lung cancer. Method: immunoSEQ multiplex PCR; TCRdb's copy keeps in-frame clones and lacks some. Among some 7,700 clones, around 92% were seen once, and the ten largest hold 3.5% to 5%. The study, taken as a whole, reports: Higher blood T cell density tracked longer overall survival. Clonality peaked in uninvolved adjacent lung rather than tumor. Sequencing covered just one tumor region, so heterogeneity cannot be ruled out.

The CDR3 contains 13 residues. Germline CDR1 is LNHDA and CDR2 is SQIVND (reference sequence). With 0 bases removed from V and 11 bases from J, the gap between germline ends came to 13 bases. Sequencing used peripheral blood mononuclear cells, obtained before any cancer treatment. The receptor comes from an older male donor with stage II lung adenocarcinoma. The chain joins TRBV19 to TRBJ1-1; D not resolved. CDR3: CASSIDLTGMAFF. As DNA, the CDR3 is TGTGCCAGTAGTATAGATTTAACCGGGATGGCTTTCTTT.